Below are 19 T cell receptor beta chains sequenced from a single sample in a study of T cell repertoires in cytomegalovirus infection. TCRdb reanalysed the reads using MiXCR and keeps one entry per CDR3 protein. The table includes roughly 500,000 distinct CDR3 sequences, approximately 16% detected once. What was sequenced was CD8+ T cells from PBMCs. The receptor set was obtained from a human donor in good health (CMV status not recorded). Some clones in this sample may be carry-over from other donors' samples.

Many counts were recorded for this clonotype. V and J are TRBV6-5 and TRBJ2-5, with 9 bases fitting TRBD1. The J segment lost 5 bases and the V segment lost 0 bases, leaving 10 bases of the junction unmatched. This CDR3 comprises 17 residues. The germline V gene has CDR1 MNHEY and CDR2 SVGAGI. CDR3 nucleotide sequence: TGTGCCAGCAGTTACTCCGGGACAGGGAGATTTGGGGAGACCCAGTACTTC. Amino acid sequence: CASSYSGTGRFGETQYF.

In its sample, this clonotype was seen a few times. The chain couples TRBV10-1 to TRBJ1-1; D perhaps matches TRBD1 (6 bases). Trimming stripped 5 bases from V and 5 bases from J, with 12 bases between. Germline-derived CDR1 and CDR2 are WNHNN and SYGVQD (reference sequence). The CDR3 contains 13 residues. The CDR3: CASSNTGRTEAFF. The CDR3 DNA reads TGCGCCAGCAGTAATACAGGGCGGACTGAAGCTTTCTTT.

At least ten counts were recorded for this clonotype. The DNA for the CDR3 is TGTGCCAGCACTCCTCCGATAGAATCTAGCACAGATACGCAGTATTTT. Its translation is CASTPPIESSTDTQYF. The V gene is TRBV11-2, the J gene TRBJ2-3; D call uncertain. The CDR3 spans 16 residues. Trimming removed 7 bases at V and 0 bases at J, with 17 bases between. Germline V gene sequence: CDR1 SGHAT, CDR2 FQNNGV.

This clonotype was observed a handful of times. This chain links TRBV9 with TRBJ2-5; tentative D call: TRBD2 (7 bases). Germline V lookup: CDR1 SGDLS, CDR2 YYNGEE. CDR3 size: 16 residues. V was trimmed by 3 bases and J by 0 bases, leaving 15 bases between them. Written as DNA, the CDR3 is TGTGCCAGCAGCGCCACGGGGGGCGCGTACCAAGAGACCCAGTACTTC. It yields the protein CASSATGGAYQETQYF.

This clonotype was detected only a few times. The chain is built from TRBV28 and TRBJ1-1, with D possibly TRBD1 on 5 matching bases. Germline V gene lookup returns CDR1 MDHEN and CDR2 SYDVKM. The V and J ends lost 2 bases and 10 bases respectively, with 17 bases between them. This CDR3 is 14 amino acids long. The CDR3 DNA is TGTGCCAGCAGTTTACGGGGCCTGGGGCAGGGAGCTTTCTTT. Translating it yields CASSLRGLGQGAFF. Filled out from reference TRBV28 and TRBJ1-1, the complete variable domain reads DVKVTQSSRYLVKRTGEKVFLECVQDMDHENMFWYRQDPGLGLRLIYFSYDVKMKEKGDIPEGYSVSREKKERFSLILESASTNQTSMYLCASSLRGLGQGAFFGQGTRLTVV.

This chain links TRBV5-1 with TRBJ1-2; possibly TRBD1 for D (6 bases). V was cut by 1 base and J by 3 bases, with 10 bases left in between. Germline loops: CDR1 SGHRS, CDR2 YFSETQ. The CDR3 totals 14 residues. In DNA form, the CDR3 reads TGCGCCAGCAGCTTGTCAGGGGAGGACTATGGCTACACCTTC. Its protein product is CASSLSGEDYGYTF.

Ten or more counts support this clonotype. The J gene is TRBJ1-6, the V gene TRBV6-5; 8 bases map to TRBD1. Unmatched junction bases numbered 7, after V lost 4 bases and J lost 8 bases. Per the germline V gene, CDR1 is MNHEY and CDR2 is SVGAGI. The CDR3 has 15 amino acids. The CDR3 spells CASSSTGARHSPLHF. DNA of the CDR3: TGTGCCAGCAGTTCGACAGGGGCTCGTCATTCACCCCTCCACTTT.

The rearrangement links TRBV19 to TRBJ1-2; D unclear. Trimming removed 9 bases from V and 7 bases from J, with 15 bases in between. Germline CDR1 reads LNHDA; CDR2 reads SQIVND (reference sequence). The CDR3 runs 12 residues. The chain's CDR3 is CASLHGSSGYTF. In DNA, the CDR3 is TGTGCCAGCCTCCACGGCTCGAGTGGCTACACCTTC.

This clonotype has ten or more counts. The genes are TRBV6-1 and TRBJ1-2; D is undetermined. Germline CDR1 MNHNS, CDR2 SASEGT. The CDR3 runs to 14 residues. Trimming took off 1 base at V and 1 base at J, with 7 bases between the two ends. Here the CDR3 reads CASSEVYSNYGYTF. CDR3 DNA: TGTGCCAGCAGTGAAGTGTACAGTAACTATGGCTACACCTTC.

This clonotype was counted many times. This chain's CDR3 is CASSLAIYRASSGANVLTF. The CDR3 nucleotides are TGTGCCAGCAGCTTAGCCATTTACAGGGCCAGCTCTGGGGCCAACGTCCTGACTTTC. The J gene is TRBJ2-6, the V gene TRBV11-2, with D tentatively TRBD1 (6 bases). The CDR3 extends over 19 amino acids. Germline V gives CDR1 SGHAT, CDR2 FQNNGV. Between the trimmed V and J ends, which lost 1 base and 0 bases, there was a span of 16 bases.

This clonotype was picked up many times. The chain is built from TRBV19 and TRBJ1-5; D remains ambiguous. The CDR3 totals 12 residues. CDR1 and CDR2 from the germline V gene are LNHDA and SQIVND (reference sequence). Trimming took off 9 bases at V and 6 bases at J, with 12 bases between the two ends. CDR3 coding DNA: TGTGCCAGCAGCGCGGGTGGTCAGCCCCAGCATTTT. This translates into CASSAGGQPQHF.

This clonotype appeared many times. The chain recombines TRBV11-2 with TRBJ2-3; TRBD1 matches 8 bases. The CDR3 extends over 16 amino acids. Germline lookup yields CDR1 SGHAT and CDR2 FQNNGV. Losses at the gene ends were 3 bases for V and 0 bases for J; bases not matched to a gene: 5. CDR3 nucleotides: TGTGCCAGCAGCTTTCTGGGACAGGCTAGCACAGATACGCAGTATTTT. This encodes CASSFLGQASTDTQYF.

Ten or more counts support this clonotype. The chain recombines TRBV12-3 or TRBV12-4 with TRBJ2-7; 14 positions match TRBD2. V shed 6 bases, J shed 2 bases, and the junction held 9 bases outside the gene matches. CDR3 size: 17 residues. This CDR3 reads CASRGTSGGHLPYEQYF. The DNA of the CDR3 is TGTGCCAGCAGGGGGACTAGCGGGGGACACCTCCCCTACGAGCAGTACTTC.

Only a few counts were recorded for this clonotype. The DNA for the CDR3 is TGTGCCAGCAGTTCGCCCGGGACAGGGGGCCTAGAGACCCAGTACTTC. This gives the protein CASSSPGTGGLETQYF. V usage is TRBV6-2 or TRBV6-3 and J usage is TRBJ2-5; 12 bases line up with TRBD1. V trimming: 4 bases; J trimming: 4 bases; junction bases outside the gene matches: 7. The CDR3 covers 16 residues. Germline assignment: CDR1 MNHEY and CDR2 SVGEGT.

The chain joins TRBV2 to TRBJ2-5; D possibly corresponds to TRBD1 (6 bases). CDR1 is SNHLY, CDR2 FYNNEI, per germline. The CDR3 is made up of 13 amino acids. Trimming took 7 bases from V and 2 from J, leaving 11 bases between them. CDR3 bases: TGTGCCAGCATAGGCAGGGGTCAAGAGACCCAGTACTTC. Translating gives CASIGRGQETQYF.

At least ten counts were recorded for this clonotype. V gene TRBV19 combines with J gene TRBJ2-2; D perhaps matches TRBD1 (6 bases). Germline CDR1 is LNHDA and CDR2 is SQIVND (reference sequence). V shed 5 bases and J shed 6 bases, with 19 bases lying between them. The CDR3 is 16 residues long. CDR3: CASSALYREEAGELFF. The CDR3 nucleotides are TGTGCCAGTAGTGCCCTTTACAGGGAAGAAGCCGGGGAGCTGTTTTTT.

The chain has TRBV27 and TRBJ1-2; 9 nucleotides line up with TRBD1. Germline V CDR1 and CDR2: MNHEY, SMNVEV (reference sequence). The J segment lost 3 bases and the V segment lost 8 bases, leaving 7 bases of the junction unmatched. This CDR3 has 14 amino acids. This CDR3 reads CASLATGGHYGYTF. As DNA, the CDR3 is TGTGCCAGCCTCGCCACAGGGGGCCACTATGGCTACACCTTC.

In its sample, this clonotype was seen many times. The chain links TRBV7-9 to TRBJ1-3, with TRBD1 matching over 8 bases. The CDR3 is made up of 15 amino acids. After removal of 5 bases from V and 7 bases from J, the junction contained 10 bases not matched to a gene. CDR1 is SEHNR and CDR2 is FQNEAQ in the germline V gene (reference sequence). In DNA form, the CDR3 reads TGTGCCAGCAGCGGAGGACAGGGACGAGGGAACACCATATATTTT. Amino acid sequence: CASSGGQGRGNTIYF.

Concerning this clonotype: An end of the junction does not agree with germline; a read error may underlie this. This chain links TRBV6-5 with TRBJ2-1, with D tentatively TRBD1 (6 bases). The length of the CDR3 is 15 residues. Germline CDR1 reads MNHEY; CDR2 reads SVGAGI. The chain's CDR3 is CDSSYSLGASDEQFF. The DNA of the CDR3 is TGTGACAGCAGTTACTCGCTGGGGGCAAGCGATGAGCAGTTCTTC.